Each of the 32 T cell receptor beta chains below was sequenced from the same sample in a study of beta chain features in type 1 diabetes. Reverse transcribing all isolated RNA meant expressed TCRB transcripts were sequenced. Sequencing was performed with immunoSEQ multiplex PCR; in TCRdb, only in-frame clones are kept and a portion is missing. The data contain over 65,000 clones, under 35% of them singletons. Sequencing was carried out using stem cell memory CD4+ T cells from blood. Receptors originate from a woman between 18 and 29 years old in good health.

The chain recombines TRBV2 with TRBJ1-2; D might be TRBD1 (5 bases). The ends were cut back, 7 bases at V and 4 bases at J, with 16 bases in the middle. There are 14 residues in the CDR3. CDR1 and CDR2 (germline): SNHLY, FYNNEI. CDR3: CASTWAGPLYGYTF. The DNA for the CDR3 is TGTGCCAGCACGTGGGCAGGGCCTCTCTATGGCTACACCTTC.

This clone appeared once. DNA for the CDR3: TGCGCCAGCAGTCGGGCACATACCTACGAGCAGTACTTC. This sequence encodes CASSRAHTYEQYF. The chain carries TRBV23-1 and TRBJ2-7; D gene uncertain. TRBV23-1 is assigned to the ORF class and has an uncertain function. CDR3 length equals 13 residues. V lost 4 bases, J lost 2 bases, and 9 bases lay in between.

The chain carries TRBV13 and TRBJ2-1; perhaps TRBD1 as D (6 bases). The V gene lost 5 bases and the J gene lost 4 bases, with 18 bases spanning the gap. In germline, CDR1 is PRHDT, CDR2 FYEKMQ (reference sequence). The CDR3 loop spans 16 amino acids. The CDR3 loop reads CASSQNSQGQYNEQFF. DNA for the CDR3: TGTGCCAGCAGCCAAAACTCACAGGGCCAATACAATGAGCAGTTCTTC.

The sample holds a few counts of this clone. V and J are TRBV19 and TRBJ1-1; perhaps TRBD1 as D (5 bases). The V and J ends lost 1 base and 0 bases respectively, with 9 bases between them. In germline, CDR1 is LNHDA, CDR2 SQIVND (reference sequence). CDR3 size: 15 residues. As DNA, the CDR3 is TGTGCCAGTAGTATAGGGGGCAGATTGAACACTGAAGCTTTCTTT. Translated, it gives CASSIGGRLNTEAFF. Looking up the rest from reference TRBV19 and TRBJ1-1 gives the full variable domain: DGGITQSPKYLFRKEGQNVTLSCEQNLNHDAMYWYRQDPGQGLRLIYYSQIVNDFQKGDIAEGYSVSREKKESFPLTVTSAQKNPTAFYLCASSIGGRLNTEAFFGQGTRLTVV.

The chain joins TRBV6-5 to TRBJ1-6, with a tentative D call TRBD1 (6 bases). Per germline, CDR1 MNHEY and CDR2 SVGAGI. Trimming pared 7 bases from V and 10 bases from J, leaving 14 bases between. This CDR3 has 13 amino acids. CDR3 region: CASKAQGNSPLHF. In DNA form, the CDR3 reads TGTGCCAGCAAGGCGCAGGGGAACTCACCCCTCCACTTT.

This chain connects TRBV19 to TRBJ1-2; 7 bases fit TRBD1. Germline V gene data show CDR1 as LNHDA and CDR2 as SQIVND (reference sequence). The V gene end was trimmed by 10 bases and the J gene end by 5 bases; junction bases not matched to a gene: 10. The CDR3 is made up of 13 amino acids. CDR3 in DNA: TGTGCCACCGGGAAGGGGGCCTGGTATGGCTACACCTTC. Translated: CATGKGAWYGYTF.

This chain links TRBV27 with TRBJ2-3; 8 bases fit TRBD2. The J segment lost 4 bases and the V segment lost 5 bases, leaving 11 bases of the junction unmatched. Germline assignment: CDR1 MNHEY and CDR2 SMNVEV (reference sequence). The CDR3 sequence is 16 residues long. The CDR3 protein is CASSPRGSGVADTQYF. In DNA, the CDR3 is TGTGCCAGCAGTCCCCGGGGTAGCGGGGTAGCAGATACGCAGTATTTT.

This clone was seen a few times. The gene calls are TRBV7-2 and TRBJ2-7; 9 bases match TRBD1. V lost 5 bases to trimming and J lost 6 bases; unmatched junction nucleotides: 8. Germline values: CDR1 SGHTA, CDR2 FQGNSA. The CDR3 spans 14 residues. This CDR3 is CASSLGTGRREQYF. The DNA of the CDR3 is TGTGCCAGCAGCCTAGGGACAGGGAGGCGCGAGCAGTACTTC.

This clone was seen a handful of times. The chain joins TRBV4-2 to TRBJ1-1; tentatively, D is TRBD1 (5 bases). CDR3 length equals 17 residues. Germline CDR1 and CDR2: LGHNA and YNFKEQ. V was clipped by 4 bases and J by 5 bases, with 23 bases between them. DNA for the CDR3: TGTGCCAGCAGCCCCTTTTATTCGACAGAGGAATGGACTGAAGCTTTCTTT. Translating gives CASSPFYSTEEWTEAFF.

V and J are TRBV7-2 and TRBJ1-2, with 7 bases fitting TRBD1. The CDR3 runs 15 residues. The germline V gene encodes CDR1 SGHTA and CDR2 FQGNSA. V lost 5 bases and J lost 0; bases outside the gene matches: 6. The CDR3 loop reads CASSDRQGTNYGYTF. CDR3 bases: TGTGCCAGCAGCGACCGACAGGGAACTAACTATGGCTACACCTTC. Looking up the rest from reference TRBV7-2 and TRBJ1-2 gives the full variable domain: GAGVSQSPSNKVTEKGKDVELRCDPISGHTALYWYRQSLGQGLEFLIYFQGNSAPDKSGLPSDRFSAERTGGSVSTLTIQRTQQEDSAVYLCASSDRQGTNYGYTFGSGTRLTVV.

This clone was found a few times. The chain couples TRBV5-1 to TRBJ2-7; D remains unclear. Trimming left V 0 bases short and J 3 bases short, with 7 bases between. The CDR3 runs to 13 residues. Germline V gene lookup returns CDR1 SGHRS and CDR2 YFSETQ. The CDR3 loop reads CASSLDRGYEQYF. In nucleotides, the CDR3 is TGCGCCAGCAGCTTGGATAGAGGCTACGAGCAGTACTTC.

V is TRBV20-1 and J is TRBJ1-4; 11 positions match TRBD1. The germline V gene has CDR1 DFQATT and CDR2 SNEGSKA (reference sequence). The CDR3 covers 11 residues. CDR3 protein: CSAGQGVKLFF. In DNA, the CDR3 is TGCAGCGCGGGACAGGGGGTAAAACTGTTTTTT.

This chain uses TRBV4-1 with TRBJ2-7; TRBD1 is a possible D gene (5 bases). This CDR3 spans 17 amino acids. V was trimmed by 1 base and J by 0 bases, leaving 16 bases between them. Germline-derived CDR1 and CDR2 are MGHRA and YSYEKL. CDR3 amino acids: CASSQGLLRGSSYEQYF. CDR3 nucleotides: TGCGCCAGCAGCCAAGGTCTCTTAAGGGGTAGCTCCTACGAGCAGTACTTC.

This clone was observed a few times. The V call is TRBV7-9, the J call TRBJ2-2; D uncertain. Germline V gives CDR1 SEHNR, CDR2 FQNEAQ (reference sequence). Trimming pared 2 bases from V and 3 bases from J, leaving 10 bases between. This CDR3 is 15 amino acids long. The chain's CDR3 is CASSLNPRDTGELFF. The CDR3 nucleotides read TGTGCCAGCAGCTTAAATCCCCGGGACACCGGGGAGCTGTTTTTT. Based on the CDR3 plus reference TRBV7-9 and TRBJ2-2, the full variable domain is DTGVSQNPRHKITKRGQNVTFRCDPISEHNRLYWYRQTLGQGPEFLTYFQNEAQLEKSRLLSDRFSAERPKGSFSTLEIQRTEQGDSAMYLCASSLNPRDTGELFFGEGSRLTVL.

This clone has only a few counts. The CDR3 spells CASSPDRGQPQHF. In nucleotides, the CDR3 is TGCGCCAGCAGTCCTGACAGGGGACAGCCCCAGCATTTT. V and J are TRBV5-1 and TRBJ1-5; 8 nucleotides align to TRBD1. J lost 7 bases, V lost 5 bases, and 5 bases had no gene match. Germline CDR1 reads SGHRS; CDR2 reads YFSETQ. The CDR3 is 13 residues long.

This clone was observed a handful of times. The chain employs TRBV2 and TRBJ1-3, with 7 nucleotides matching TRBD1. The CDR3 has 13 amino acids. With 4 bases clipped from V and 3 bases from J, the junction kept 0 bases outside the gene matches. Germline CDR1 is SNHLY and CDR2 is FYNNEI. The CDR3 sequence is CASSGTGGNTIYF. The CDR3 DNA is TGTGCCAGCAGTGGGACAGGTGGAAACACCATATATTTT.

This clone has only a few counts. CDR3 DNA sequence: TGCAGCGTGCTCGACAGCGGAAACACCATATATTTT. As protein: CSVLDSGNTIYF. The chain has TRBV29-1 and TRBJ1-3; tentative D call: TRBD1 (5 bases). V shed 6 bases and J shed 4 bases, with 10 bases lying between them. The CDR3 is 12 residues long. Germline CDR1 reads SQVTM; CDR2 reads ANQGSEA.

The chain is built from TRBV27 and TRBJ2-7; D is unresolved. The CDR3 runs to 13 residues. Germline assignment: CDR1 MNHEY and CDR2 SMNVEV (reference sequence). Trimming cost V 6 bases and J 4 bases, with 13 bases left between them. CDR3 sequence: CASRHLDDYEQYF. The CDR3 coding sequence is TGTGCCAGCAGACACCTAGATGATTACGAGCAGTACTTC.

For the CDR3, the DNA is TGTGCCTGGGGGGGCGCGACCCAGTACTTC. It codes for CAWGGATQYF. The chain joins TRBV30 to TRBJ2-5, with D possibly matching TRBD1 (6 bases). CDR1 GTSNPN and CDR2 SVGIG come from the germline V gene (reference sequence). The CDR3 loop spans 10 amino acids. Trimming pared 5 bases from V and 7 bases from J, leaving 8 bases between. The full variable domain, its missing parts supplied by reference TRBV30 and TRBJ2-5, is SQTIHQWPATLVQPVGSPLSLECTVEGTSNPNLYWYRQAAGRGLQLLFYSVGIGQISSEVPQNLSASRPQDRQFILSSKKLLLSDSGFYLCAWGGATQYFGPGTRLLVL.

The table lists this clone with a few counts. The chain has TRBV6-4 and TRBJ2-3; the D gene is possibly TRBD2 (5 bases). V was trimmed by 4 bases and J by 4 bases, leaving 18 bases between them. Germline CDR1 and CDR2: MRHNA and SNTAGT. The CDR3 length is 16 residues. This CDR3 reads CASSGRTTDGADTQYF. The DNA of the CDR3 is TGTGCCAGCAGTGGCAGAACAACGGACGGGGCAGATACGCAGTATTTT.

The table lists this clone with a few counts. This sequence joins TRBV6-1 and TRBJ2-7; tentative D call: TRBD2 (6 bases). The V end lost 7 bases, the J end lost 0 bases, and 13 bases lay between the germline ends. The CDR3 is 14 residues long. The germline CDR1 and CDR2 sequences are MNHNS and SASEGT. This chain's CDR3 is CASTWGVSSYEQYF. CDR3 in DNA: TGTGCCAGCACCTGGGGGGTGAGCTCCTACGAGCAGTACTTC.

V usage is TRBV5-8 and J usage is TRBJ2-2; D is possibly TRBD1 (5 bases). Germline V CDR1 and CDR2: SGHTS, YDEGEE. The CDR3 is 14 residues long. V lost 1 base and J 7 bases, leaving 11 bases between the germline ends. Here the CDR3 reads CASSLYRGHGELFF. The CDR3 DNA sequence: TGTGCCAGCAGCTTGTATAGGGGCCACGGGGAGCTGTTTTTT.

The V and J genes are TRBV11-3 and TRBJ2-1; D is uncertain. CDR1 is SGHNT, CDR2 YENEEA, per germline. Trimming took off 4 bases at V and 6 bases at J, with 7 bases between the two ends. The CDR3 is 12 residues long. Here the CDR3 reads CASSSRGNEQFF. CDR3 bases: TGTGCCAGCAGCTCCAGAGGCAATGAGCAGTTCTTC.

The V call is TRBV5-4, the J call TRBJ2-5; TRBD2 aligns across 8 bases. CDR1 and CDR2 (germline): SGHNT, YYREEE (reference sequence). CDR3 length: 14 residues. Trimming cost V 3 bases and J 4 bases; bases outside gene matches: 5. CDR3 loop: CASSSGRGGETQYF. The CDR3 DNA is TGTGCCAGCAGCTCCGGACGGGGGGGAGAGACCCAGTACTTC.

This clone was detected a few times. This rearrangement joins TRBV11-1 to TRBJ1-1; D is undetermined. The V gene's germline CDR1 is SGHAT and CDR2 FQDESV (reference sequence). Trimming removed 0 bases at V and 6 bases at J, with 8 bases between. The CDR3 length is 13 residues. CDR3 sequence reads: CASSLAAYSEAFF. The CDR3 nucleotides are TGTGCCAGCAGCTTAGCCGCGTACTCTGAAGCTTTCTTT.

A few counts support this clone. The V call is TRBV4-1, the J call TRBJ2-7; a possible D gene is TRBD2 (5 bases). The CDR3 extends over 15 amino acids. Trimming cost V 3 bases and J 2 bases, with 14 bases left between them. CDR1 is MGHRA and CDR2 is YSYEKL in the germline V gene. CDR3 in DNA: TGCGCCAGCAGCCACGGGAATGGGGTCGCCTACGAGCAGTACTTC. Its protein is CASSHGNGVAYEQYF.

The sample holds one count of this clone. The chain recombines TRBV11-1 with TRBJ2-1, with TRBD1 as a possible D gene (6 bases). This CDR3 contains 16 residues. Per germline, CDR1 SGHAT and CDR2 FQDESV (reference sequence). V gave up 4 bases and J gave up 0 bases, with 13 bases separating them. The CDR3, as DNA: TGTGCCAGCAGCTACATGACAGGATCCTCCTACAATGAGCAGTTCTTC. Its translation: CASSYMTGSSYNEQFF.

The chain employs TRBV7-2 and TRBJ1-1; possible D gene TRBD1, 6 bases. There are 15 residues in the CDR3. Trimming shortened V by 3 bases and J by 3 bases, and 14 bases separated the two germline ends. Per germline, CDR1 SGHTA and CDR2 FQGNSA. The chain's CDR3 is CASSFARAGDTEAFF. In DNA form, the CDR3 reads TGTGCCAGCAGCTTTGCCCGAGCAGGGGACACTGAAGCTTTCTTT.

The CDR3 is CASSVDRGFGGYTF. CDR3 DNA sequence: TGTGCCAGCAGCGTCGACAGGGGATTTGGGGGCTACACCTTC. The V and J genes are TRBV7-2 and TRBJ1-2, with TRBD1 matching 8 bases. Germline trimming cut 5 bases from V and 8 bases from J; bases unmatched to any gene: 10. The germline CDR1 and CDR2 sequences are SGHTA and FQGNSA. This CDR3 has 14 amino acids.

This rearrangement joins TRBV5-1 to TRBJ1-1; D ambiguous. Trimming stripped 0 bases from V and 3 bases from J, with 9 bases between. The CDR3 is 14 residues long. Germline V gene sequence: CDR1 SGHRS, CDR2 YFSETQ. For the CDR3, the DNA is TGCGCCAGCAGCTTGGTTGGGAGTGACACTGAAGCTTTCTTT. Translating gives CASSLVGSDTEAFF. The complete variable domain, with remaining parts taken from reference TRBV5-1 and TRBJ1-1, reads KAGVTQTPRYLIKTRGQQVTLSCSPISGHRSVSWYQQTPGQGLQFLFEYFSETQRNKGNFPGRFSGRQFSNSRSEMNVSTLELGDSALYLCASSLVGSDTEAFFGQGTRLTVV.

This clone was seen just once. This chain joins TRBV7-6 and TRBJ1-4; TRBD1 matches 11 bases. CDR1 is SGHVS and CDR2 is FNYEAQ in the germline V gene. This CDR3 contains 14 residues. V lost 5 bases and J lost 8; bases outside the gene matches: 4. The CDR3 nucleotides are TGTGCCAGCAGCGTCGGACAGGGGGCGGAAAAACTGTTTTTT. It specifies CASSVGQGAEKLFF.

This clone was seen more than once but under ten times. The CDR3 protein is CASSVGVADNEQFF. The CDR3 DNA follows: TGTGCCAGCAGCGTAGGGGTAGCGGACAATGAGCAGTTCTTC. The chain combines TRBV9 with TRBJ2-1, with D tentatively TRBD2 (6 bases). This CDR3 has 14 amino acids. CDR1 and CDR2 from the germline V gene are SGDLS and YYNGEE. The V end was cut by 0 bases, the J end by 5 bases, with 9 bases between.